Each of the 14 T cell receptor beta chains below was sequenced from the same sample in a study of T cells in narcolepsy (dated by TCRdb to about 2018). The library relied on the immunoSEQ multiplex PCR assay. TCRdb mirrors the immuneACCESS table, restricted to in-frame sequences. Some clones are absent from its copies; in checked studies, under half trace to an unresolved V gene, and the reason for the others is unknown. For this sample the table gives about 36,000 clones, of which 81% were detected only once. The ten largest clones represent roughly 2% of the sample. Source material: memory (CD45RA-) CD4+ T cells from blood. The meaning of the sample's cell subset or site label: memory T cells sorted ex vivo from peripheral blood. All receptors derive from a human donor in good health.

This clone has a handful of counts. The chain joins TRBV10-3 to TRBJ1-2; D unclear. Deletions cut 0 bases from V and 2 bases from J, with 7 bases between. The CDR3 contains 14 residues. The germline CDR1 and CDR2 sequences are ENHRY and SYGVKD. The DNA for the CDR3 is TGTGCCATCAGTGAGTCGAATTTGAACTATGGCTACACCTTC. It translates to CAISESNLNYGYTF.

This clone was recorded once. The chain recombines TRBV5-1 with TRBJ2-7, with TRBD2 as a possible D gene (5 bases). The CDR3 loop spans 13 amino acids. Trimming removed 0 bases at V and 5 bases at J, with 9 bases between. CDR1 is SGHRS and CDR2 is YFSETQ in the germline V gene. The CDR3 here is CASSLVREHEQYF. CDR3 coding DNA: TGCGCCAGCAGCTTGGTACGGGAACACGAGCAGTACTTC.

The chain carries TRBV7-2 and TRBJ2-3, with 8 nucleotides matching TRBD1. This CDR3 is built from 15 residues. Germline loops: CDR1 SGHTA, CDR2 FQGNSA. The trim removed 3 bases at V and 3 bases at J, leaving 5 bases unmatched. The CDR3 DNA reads TGTGCCAGCAGCTTTGGGCAGGGGGCGACAGATACGCAGTATTTT. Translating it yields CASSFGQGATDTQYF.

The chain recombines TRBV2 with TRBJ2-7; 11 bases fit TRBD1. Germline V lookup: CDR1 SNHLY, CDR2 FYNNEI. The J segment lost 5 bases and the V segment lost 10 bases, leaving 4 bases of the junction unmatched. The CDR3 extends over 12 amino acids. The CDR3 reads CATGQGANEQYF. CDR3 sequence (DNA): TGTGCCACTGGACAGGGGGCGAACGAGCAGTACTTC.

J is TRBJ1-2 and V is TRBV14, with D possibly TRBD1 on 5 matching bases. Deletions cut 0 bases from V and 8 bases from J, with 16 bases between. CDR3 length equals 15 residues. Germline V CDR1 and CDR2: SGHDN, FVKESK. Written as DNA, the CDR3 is TGTGCCAGCAGCCAAGACTCCTTCAAGGGGTACGGCTACACCTTC. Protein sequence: CASSQDSFKGYGYTF. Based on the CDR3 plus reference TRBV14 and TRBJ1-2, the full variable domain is EAGVTQFPSHSVIEKGQTVTLRCDPISGHDNLYWYRRVMGKEIKFLLHFVKESKQDESGMPNNRFLAERTGGTYSTLKVQPAELEDSGVYFCASSQDSFKGYGYTFGSGTRLTVV.

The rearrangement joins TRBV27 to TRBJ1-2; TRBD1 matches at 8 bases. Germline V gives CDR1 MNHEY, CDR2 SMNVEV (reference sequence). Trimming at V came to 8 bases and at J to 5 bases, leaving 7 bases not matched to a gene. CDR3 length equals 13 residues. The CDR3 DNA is TGTGCCAGCTCCGGGACAGGTTTTTATGGCTACACCTTC. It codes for CASSGTGFYGYTF.

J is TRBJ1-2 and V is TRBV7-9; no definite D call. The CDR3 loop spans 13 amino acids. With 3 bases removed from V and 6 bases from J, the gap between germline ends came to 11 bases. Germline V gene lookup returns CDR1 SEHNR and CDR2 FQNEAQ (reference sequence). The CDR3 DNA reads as TGTGCCAGCAGCTTCGGACTTTCGGATGGCTACACCTTC. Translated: CASSFGLSDGYTF.

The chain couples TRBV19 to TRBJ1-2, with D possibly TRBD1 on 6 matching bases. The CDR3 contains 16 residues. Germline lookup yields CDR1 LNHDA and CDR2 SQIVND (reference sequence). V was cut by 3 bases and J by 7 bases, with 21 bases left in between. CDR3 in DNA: TGTGCCAGTAGTATTAATTCGGGACAAGCGTATGCTGGCTACACCTTC. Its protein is CASSINSGQAYAGYTF.

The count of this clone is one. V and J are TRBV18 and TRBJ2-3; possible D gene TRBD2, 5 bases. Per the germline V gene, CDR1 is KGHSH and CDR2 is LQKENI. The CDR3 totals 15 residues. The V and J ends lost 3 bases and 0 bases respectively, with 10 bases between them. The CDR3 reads CASSPRESSTDTQYF. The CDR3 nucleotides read TGTGCCAGCTCACCTAGGGAGTCTAGCACAGATACGCAGTATTTT.

CDR3 sequence reads: CASSVGVVARVTEQFF. For the CDR3, the DNA is TGTGCCAGCAGCGTAGGCGTGGTGGCGAGGGTTACGGAGCAGTTCTTC. This chain links TRBV9 with TRBJ2-1, with D perhaps matching TRBD2 (5 bases). Trimming took 0 bases from V and 10 from J, leaving 20 bases between them. Germline V gene sequence: CDR1 SGDLS, CDR2 YYNGEE. The length of the CDR3 is 16 residues.

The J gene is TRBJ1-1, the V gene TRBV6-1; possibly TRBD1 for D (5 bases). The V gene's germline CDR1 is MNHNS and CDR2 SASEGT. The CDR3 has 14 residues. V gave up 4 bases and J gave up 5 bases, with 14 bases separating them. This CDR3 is CASSVLGDRTEAFF. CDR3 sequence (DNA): TGTGCCAGCAGTGTACTAGGGGATAGGACTGAAGCTTTCTTT.

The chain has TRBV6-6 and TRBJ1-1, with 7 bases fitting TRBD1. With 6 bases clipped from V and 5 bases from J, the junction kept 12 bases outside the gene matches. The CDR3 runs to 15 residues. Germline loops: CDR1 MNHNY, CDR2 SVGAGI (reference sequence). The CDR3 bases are TGTGCCAGCAGGGGCTCAAGACAGGGACGTACTGAAGCTTTCTTT. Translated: CASRGSRQGRTEAFF.

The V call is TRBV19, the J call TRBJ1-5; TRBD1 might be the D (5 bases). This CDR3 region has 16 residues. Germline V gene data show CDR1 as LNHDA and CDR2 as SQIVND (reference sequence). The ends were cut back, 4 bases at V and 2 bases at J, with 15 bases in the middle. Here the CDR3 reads CASSTGVWGGNQPQHF. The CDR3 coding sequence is TGTGCCAGTAGTACGGGGGTGTGGGGCGGCAATCAGCCCCAGCATTTT.

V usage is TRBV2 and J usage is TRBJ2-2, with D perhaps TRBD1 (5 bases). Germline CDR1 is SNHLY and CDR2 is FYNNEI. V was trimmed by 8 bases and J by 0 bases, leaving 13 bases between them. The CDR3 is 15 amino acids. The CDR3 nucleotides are TGTGCCAGCCGGAGAGAGACAGCGAACACCGGGGAGCTGTTTTTT. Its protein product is CASRRETANTGELFF.